One sample yielded the 21 T cell receptor beta chains listed below, sequenced in a study of monozygotic twins with inflammatory bowel disease. TCRdb reprocessed the 5' RACE reads, with one entry per CDR3 protein and no DNA. Here the sample table reports around 150,000 distinct CDR3 sequences. Sequencing was carried out using blood. These receptors were taken from a human donor with ulcerative colitis or Crohn's disease, or a healthy co-twin of an affected twin (not recorded which).

CDR3 sequence reads: CSARLAPYNEQFF. The chain carries TRBV20-1 and TRBJ2-1. CDR1 and CDR2 (germline): DFQATT, SNEGSKA (reference sequence). CDR3 size: 13 residues.

The gene calls are TRBV7-2 and TRBJ1-5; there is no DNA to check the TCRdb D call of TRBD1. Germline CDR1 SGHTA, CDR2 FQGNSA. CDR3 size: 15 residues. The CDR3 reads CASSLMSGEGQPQHF.

The V call is TRBV5-1, the J call TRBJ2-2; the D call from TCRdb, TRBD1, cannot be confirmed without DNA. The CDR3 is made up of 14 amino acids. CDR1 and CDR2 from the germline V gene are SGHRS and YFSETQ. The CDR3 sequence: CASSFTRVTGELFF.

V gene TRBV20-1 combines with J gene TRBJ2-2; TCRdb's assignment of TRBD1 cannot be checked, as there is no DNA. Germline CDR1 is DFQATT and CDR2 is SNEGSKA (reference sequence). The CDR3 has 14 residues. The CDR3 here is CSAQDRVNTGELFF.

The V and J genes are TRBV7-3 and TRBJ1-2; the TRBD1 assignment by TCRdb is unverifiable without DNA. CDR1 SGHTA and CDR2 FQGTGA come from the germline V gene. CDR3 size: 14 residues. The CDR3 loop is CASSPTGGGYGYTF.

V is TRBV18 and J is TRBJ2-5; with no DNA, the TCRdb D assignment of TRBD2 cannot be verified. Germline CDR1 KGHSH, CDR2 LQKENI. The CDR3 runs to 16 residues. The CDR3 is CASSPGLGQGQETQYF.

The chain carries TRBV2 and TRBJ1-2. Germline-derived CDR1 and CDR2 are SNHLY and FYNNEI. The CDR3 is made up of 13 amino acids. The CDR3: CASSQGNGYGYTF.

The chain is built from TRBV6-5 and TRBJ1-4; TCRdb outputs TRBD1, but without DNA this stays unchecked. Germline V gives CDR1 MNHEY, CDR2 SVGAGI. CDR3 size: 16 residues. The CDR3 loop reads CASSFLLDRVAEKLFF.

The chain employs TRBV5-1 and TRBJ2-2; TCRdb picks TRBD2, but there is no DNA to check that call. The germline CDR1 and CDR2 sequences are SGHRS and YFSETQ. The CDR3 covers 15 residues. The CDR3: CASSLAGGHGGELFF.

The chain couples TRBV20-1 to TRBJ1-5. CDR3 size: 12 residues. CDR1 is DFQATT, CDR2 SNEGSKA, per germline (reference sequence). The chain's CDR3 is CSASLTNQPQHF.

The V call is TRBV18, the J call TRBJ2-5; no DNA is available, so the TRBD2 call from TCRdb remains unchecked. The germline gives CDR1 KGHSH, CDR2 LQKENI. This CDR3 is built from 16 residues. The CDR3 region is CASSPQGARAAETQYF.

The chain recombines TRBV20-1 with TRBJ2-1; TCRdb's assignment of TRBD1 cannot be checked, as there is no DNA. CDR3 length: 15 amino acids. Germline assignment: CDR1 DFQATT and CDR2 SNEGSKA (reference sequence). CDR3 residues: CSAPSFRGGGNEQFF.

The V gene is TRBV7-8, the J gene TRBJ2-1; TCRdb names TRBD2, which stays unverified in the absence of DNA. The germline CDR1 and CDR2 sequences are SGHVS and FQNEAQ. The CDR3 runs to 16 residues. The CDR3 sequence: CASSRRIAGVYNEQFF.

The chain joins TRBV12-3 or TRBV12-4 to TRBJ1-2. The CDR3 runs to 13 residues. The chain's CDR3 is CASTFGEDYGYTF.

This sequence joins TRBV20-1 and TRBJ2-1. The CDR3 runs 14 residues. In germline, CDR1 is DFQATT, CDR2 SNEGSKA (reference sequence). The CDR3 here is CSARVGNLYNEQFF.

The chain joins TRBV12-3 or TRBV12-4 to TRBJ2-7. The CDR3 sequence is 14 residues long. The CDR3 reads CASSLTVGAYEQYF.

The CDR3 here is CASSEADGGEQYF. V usage is TRBV2 and J usage is TRBJ2-7; the D call from TCRdb, TRBD1, cannot be confirmed without DNA. CDR1 and CDR2 from the germline V gene are SNHLY and FYNNEI. This CDR3 is built from 13 residues.

This rearrangement joins TRBV30 to TRBJ2-1; TCRdb returns TRBD1, unconfirmable since there is no DNA. This CDR3 is built from 12 residues. Germline CDR1 GTSNPN, CDR2 SVGIG (reference sequence). The CDR3 is CAWSPGGHEQFF.

The rearrangement joins TRBV12-5 to TRBJ2-5; TCRdb outputs TRBD1, but without DNA this stays unchecked. The CDR3 loop spans 14 amino acids. Germline values: CDR1 LGHNT, CDR2 FRNRAP. The CDR3 sequence: CASGDPDRGETQYF.

The chain carries TRBV5-1 and TRBJ2-2. There are 15 residues in the CDR3. Germline-derived CDR1 and CDR2 are SGHRS and YFSETQ. CDR3 loop: CASSLELTNTGELFF.

The gene calls are TRBV6-2 or TRBV6-3 and TRBJ1-1. Looked up from germline, CDR1 is MNHEY and CDR2 is SVGEGT. This CDR3 comprises 13 residues. CDR3 loop: CASSNPTDTEAFF.